This T cell receptor (beta chain) was observed in a study of T cell clonotyping in hematopoietic cell transplantation. Whole-study results and caveats: Cells were unsorted, so CD4 and CD8 contributions were not separated. Few recipient clonotypes overlapped donors; over 95% were de novo at given depth. Higher Inverse Simpson Index values in graft donor and pretransplant recipient predicted broader posttransplant TCR diversity. Pathologically expanded recipient clonotypes increased progressively from day 30 to day 180 as diversity fell.

The germline V gene has CDR1 MNHEY and CDR2 SMNVEV (reference sequence). Germline trimming cut 5 bases from V and 5 bases from J; bases unmatched to any gene: 13. The CDR3 has 16 residues. Using immunoSEQ multiplex PCR, the repertoire was profiled, and TCRdb retains in-frame clones only, with some absent. Found here are approximately 41,000 clones, approximately 95% of them singletons; the top ten hold roughly 0.9%. About this clone: Its antigen is not identified.

This sequence originates from a man younger than 45 in good health. Some clones in this sample may be carry-over from other donors' samples. The chain couples TRBV27 to TRBJ1-1; 8 bases line up with TRBD1. The sequencing input was peripheral blood mononuclear cells. CDR3 DNA sequence: TGTGCCAGCAGTCTAACGTTTCAGGGGGCGGGAACTGAAGCTTTCTTT. This gives the protein CASSLTFQGAGTEAFF.